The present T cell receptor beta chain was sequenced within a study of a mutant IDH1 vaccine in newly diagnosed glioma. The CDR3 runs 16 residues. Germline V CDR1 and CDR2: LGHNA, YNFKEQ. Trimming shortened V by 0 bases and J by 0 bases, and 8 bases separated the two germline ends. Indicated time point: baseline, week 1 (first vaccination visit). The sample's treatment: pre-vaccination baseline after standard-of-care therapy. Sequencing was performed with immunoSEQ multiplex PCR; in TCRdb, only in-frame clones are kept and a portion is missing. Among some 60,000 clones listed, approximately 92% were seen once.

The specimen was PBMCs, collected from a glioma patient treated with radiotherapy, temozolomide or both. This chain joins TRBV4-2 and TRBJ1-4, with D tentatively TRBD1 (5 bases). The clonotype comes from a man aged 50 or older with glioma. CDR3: CASSQDIGATNEKLFF. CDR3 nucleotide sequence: TGTGCCAGCAGCCAAGATATAGGGGCAACTAATGAAAAACTGTTTTTT.